What follows are 12 T cell receptor beta chains derived from one specimen sequenced in a study of naive and memory T cell subsets. No antigen has been assigned to these receptors. Study-level results: A few larger clonotypes appeared in naive repertoires, especially CD8, possibly memory cells re-expressing CD45RA.

Two oligonucleotides, mixed equimolar, formed the beta constant-region primer covering TRBC1 and TRBC2. Ligated cDNA was amplified by four rounds of PCR with nested alpha and beta constant-region primers and SP2. TCRdb reanalysed the UMI-ligation and nested PCR reads using MiXCR and keeps one entry per CDR3 protein. The table records more than 95,000 distinct CDR3 sequences, roughly 15% of them present only once. The source material was naive CD8+ T cells from blood. These receptors were obtained from a human donor in good health.

The rearrangement links TRBV12-5 to TRBJ1-1, with D possibly matching TRBD1 (5 bases). Trimming took 0 bases from V and 1 from J, leaving 9 bases between them. CDR3 length: 15 amino acids. Per germline, CDR1 LGHNT and CDR2 FRNRAP. The CDR3 loop reads CASGLVEGPNTEAFF. CDR3 sequence (DNA): TGTGCTAGTGGTTTGGTAGAGGGGCCGAACACTGAAGCTTTCTTT.

This clonotype was recorded a few times. For the CDR3, the DNA is TGCGCCAGCAGCTTGTATGGGACTAGCGGGAGAGGTTCCTACAATGAGCAGTTCTTC. Its protein is CASSLYGTSGRGSYNEQFF. The chain employs TRBV5-1 and TRBJ2-1, with 14 bases matching TRBD2. Trimming at V came to 1 base and at J to 1 base, leaving 7 bases not matched to a gene. The germline V gene has CDR1 SGHRS and CDR2 YFSETQ. The CDR3 spans 19 residues.

This clonotype was recorded at least ten times. This chain connects TRBV27 to TRBJ1-5, with D unclear. Germline values: CDR1 MNHEY, CDR2 SMNVEV (reference sequence). The V end was cut by 3 bases, the J end by 4 bases, with 7 bases between. The CDR3 has 13 amino acids. CDR3: CASSFTDNQPQHF. The CDR3 nucleotides are TGTGCCAGCAGTTTTACGGATAATCAGCCCCAGCATTTT.

This clonotype appeared a few times. The chain carries TRBV20-1 and TRBJ2-1; TRBD2 matches 9 bases. Germline loops: CDR1 DFQATT, CDR2 SNEGSKA (reference sequence). The CDR3 is 17 residues long. The V gene end was trimmed by 6 bases and the J gene end by 5 bases; junction bases not matched to a gene: 17. Here the CDR3 reads CSARWAYSGSGHNEQFF. The CDR3 region has the DNA TGCAGTGCCCGGTGGGCTTATAGCGGGAGCGGGCACAATGAGCAGTTCTTC.

A few counts support this clonotype. The chain employs TRBV6-1 and TRBJ2-7, with TRBD2 matching 8 bases. Per germline, CDR1 MNHNS and CDR2 SASEGT. V lost 5 bases to trimming and J lost 4 bases; unmatched junction nucleotides: 10. The CDR3 is 15 amino acids. In DNA form, the CDR3 reads TGTGCCAGCAGTCAATCGCCGGGGGGGAGATACGAGCAGTACTTC. Residues: CASSQSPGGRYEQYF.

This clonotype was counted only a few times. The chain carries TRBV6-2 or TRBV6-3 and TRBJ2-3; 8 bases are shared with TRBD2. The CDR3 consists of 16 residues. The V and J ends lost 2 bases and 1 base, in that order; junction bases with no gene match: 5. Germline values: CDR1 MNHEY, CDR2 SVGEGT. This CDR3 reads CASSYREGVGTDTQYF. For the CDR3, the DNA is TGTGCCAGCAGTTACCGGGAGGGAGTCGGCACAGATACGCAGTATTTT.

This clonotype was seen a handful of times. This chain links TRBV29-1 with TRBJ2-3, with no clear D. The V and J ends lost 7 bases and 3 bases respectively, with 11 bases between them. The CDR3 spans 12 residues. Germline loops: CDR1 SQVTM, CDR2 ANQGSEA. The CDR3 spells CSARTVTDTQYF. The DNA of the CDR3 is TGCAGCGCCCGGACCGTGACAGATACGCAGTATTTT.

The J gene is TRBJ2-3, the V gene TRBV4-2; D is perhaps TRBD2 (5 bases). The germline gives CDR1 LGHNA, CDR2 YNFKEQ. The CDR3 loop spans 15 amino acids. Trimming removed 4 bases from V and 0 bases from J, with 11 bases in between. The CDR3 coding sequence is TGTGCCAGCAGCCGGGAGATACTTAGCACAGATACGCAGTATTTT. This gives the protein CASSREILSTDTQYF.

This clonotype was detected a few times. The genes are TRBV27 and TRBJ1-5, with D possibly being TRBD1 (6 bases). There are 14 residues in the CDR3. Trimming took off 5 bases at V and 5 bases at J, with 13 bases between the two ends. CDR1 is MNHEY, CDR2 SMNVEV, per germline (reference sequence). In nucleotides, the CDR3 is TGTGCCAGCAGTCCGTCAGGGGACCATCAGCCCCAGCATTTT. It yields the protein CASSPSGDHQPQHF.

This clonotype appeared many times. V is TRBV6-6 and J is TRBJ2-7; D gene unclear. Germline CDR1 MNHNY, CDR2 SVGAGI (reference sequence). This CDR3 has 14 amino acids. V dropped 6 bases and J dropped 0 bases, with 12 bases sitting between them. CDR3 residues: CASSTGLNSYEQYF. The DNA of the CDR3 is TGTGCCAGCAGCACGGGCCTCAACTCCTACGAGCAGTACTTC.

This chain joins TRBV4-3 and TRBJ2-7; 9 bases fit TRBD1. Germline CDR1 reads LGHNA; CDR2 reads YSLEER. V lost 1 base, J lost 5 bases, and 3 bases stayed unmatched. The CDR3 covers 14 residues. The DNA of the CDR3 is TGCGCCAGCAGCCAAGTAACAGGGGGCGACGAGCAGTACTTC. This gives the protein CASSQVTGGDEQYF.

The V gene is TRBV27, the J gene TRBJ2-7; D not certain. V was trimmed by 3 bases and J by 8 bases, leaving 8 bases between them. The CDR3 spans 11 residues. In germline, CDR1 is MNHEY, CDR2 SMNVEV (reference sequence). The CDR3 bases are TGTGCCAGCAGTTTCCGGAAAAAGCAGTACTTC. Its translation is CASSFRKKQYF.